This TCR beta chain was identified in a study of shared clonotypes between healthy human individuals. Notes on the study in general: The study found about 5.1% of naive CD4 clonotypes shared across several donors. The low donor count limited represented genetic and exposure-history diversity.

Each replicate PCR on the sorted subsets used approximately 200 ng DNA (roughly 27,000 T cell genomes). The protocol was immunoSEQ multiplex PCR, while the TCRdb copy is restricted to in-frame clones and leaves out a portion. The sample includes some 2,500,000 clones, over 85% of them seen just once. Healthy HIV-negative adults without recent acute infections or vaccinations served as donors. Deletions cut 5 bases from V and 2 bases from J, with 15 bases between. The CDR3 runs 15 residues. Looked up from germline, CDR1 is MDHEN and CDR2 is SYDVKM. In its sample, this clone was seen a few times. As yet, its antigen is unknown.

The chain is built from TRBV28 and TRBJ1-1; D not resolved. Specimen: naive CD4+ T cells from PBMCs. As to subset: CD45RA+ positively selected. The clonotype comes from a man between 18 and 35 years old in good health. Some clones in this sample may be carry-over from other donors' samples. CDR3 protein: CASSHNPGLNTEAFF. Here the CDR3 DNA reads TGTGCCAGCAGTCATAATCCTGGCCTCAACACTGAAGCTTTCTTT.